This TCR beta chain was observed in a study of human T cells and chemical hapten exposure. Turning to the study itself: The use of 2% DPC on around 2 cm by around 2 cm of upper inner arm skin constituted sensitization. Throughout the approximately 25-week study, diphenylcyclopropenone was applied weekly to the patients' scalps.

The CDR3 is 13 residues long. Trimming removed 8 bases from V and 6 bases from J; junction bases left unmatched: 1. Per germline, CDR1 MNHEY and CDR2 SMNVEV (reference sequence). This clonotype has a count of ten or more. The time point was: patch test 2, 6 weeks after DPC sensitization. Treatment in this sample: therapeutic diphenylcyclopropenone sensitization with weekly scalp DPC. The drawing of blood occurred before each patch test was applied. Per the original data handling: Samples held a median of roughly 100,000 TCRs, range about 20,000–690,600. TCRdb re-called the RACE reads with MiXCR, one entry per CDR3 protein. The V and J calls and clone size come from TCRdb's table, not from the authors' own analysis. The sample shows 360,000 or so distinct CDR3 sequences, more than 5% of them seen only once.

The material sequenced was whole blood, taken in connection with sensitization to the hapten diphenylcyclopropenone (DPC). The sequence was collected from a woman between 18 and 30 years old with alopecia areata. Some clones in this sample may be carry-over from other donors' samples. This chain uses TRBV27 with TRBJ1-6; the match to TRBD1 covers 10 bases. Here the CDR3 DNA reads TGTGCCAGCGGGGACAGGGGTAATTCACCCCTCCACTTT. It codes for CASGDRGNSPLHF.